A single T cell receptor (beta chain) is shown here with its context. These data are taken from a study of blood T cell repertoires in COVID-19. Germline V gives CDR1 LGHNA, CDR2 YSLEER. This CDR3 has 16 amino acids. V shed 4 bases and J shed 5 bases, with 20 bases lying between them. Some clones are missing from TCRdb's copy, which holds only in-frame ones; the method was immunoSEQ multiplex PCR. Of approximately 300,000 clones in the sample, around 90% are singletons; the top ten hold roughly 7.3%. The chain links TRBV4-3 to TRBJ2-5; perhaps TRBD2 as D (6 bases). The TCR originated in a woman in her twenties or thirties with COVID-19, enrolled during active disease. Material: peripheral blood. CDR3 sequence reads: CASSPNRGENVETQYF. The CDR3 DNA sequence: TGCGCCAGCAGCCCCAACCGCGGGGAGAATGTGGAGACCCAGTACTTC.